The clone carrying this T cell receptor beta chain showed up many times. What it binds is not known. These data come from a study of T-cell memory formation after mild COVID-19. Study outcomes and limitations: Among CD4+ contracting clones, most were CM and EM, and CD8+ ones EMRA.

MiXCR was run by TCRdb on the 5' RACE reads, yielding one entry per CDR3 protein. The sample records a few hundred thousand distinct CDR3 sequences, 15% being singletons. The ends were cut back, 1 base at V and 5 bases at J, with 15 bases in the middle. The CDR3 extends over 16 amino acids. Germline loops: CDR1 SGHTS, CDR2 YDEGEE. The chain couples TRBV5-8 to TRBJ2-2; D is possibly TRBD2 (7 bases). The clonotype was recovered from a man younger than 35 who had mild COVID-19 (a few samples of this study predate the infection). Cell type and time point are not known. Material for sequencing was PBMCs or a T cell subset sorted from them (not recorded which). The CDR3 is CASSLPPGGGTGELFF. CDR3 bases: TGTGCCAGCAGCTTGCCCCCGGGGGGCGGGACCGGGGAGCTGTTTTTT.